Below are 30 T cell receptor beta chains sequenced from a single sample in a study of blood T cell repertoires in COVID-19. Data came from immunoSEQ multiplex PCR; TCRdb stores just in-frame clones and leaves some out. This table has 140,000 or so clones, 80% to 90% appearing once. The material sequenced was peripheral blood. The receptors originated from a man aged 60 to 75 with active or convalescent COVID-19.

CDR3 amino acids: CASSGRQGNSGNTIYF. The CDR3 region has the DNA TGTGCCAGTAGTGGTCGACAGGGGAACTCTGGAAACACCATATATTTT. The chain links TRBV19 to TRBJ1-3; 8 bases align to TRBD1. Germline CDR1 is LNHDA and CDR2 is SQIVND (reference sequence). The CDR3 is made up of 16 amino acids. After removal of 5 bases from V and 0 bases from J, the junction contained 6 bases not matched to a gene.

CDR3 in amino acids: CASSIRQVRNQPQHF. The DNA for the CDR3 is TGTGCCAGTAGTATAAGGCAGGTACGCAATCAGCCCCAGCATTTT. V is TRBV19 and J is TRBJ1-5; no clear D. The CDR3 extends over 15 amino acids. Looked up from germline, CDR1 is LNHDA and CDR2 is SQIVND (reference sequence). V shed 2 bases and J shed 2 bases, with 10 bases lying between them.

The sample holds many counts of this clone. This chain joins TRBV24-1 and TRBJ1-2; weak D call: TRBD1 (6 bases). Looked up from germline, CDR1 is KGHDR and CDR2 is SFDVKD. CDR3 length: 14 residues. With 4 bases removed from V and 7 bases from J, the gap between germline ends came to 15 bases. CDR3 in amino acids: CATSDPAGAVGYTF. The CDR3 DNA is TGTGCCACCAGTGACCCCGCGGGGGCGGTTGGCTACACCTTC.

The chain joins TRBV28 to TRBJ1-4, with D possibly being TRBD1 (5 bases). V was pared by 5 bases and J by 4 bases, with 8 bases between. The CDR3 covers 13 residues. Germline CDR1 is MDHEN and CDR2 is SYDVKM. The CDR3 bases are TGTGCCAGCAGTCGACAGATTAATGAAAAACTGTTTTTT. Residues: CASSRQINEKLFF. The whole variable domain, filled in from reference TRBV28 and TRBJ1-4, reads DVKVTQSSRYLVKRTGEKVFLECVQDMDHENMFWYRQDPGLGLRLIYFSYDVKMKEKGDIPEGYSVSREKKERFSLILESASTNQTSMYLCASSRQINEKLFFGSGTQLSVL.

The J gene is TRBJ2-2, the V gene TRBV6-5; D is unclear. Trimming took off 3 bases at V and 3 bases at J, with 11 bases between the two ends. The CDR3 length is 15 residues. CDR1 is MNHEY and CDR2 is SVGAGI in the germline V gene. CDR3 region: CASSYEVSDTGELFF. The CDR3 DNA reads TGTGCCAGCAGTTATGAGGTTTCGGACACCGGGGAGCTGTTTTTT.

The rearrangement joins TRBV6-5 to TRBJ1-2; D uncertain. Per the germline V gene, CDR1 is MNHEY and CDR2 is SVGAGI. The length of the CDR3 is 14 residues. With 0 bases removed from V and 6 bases from J, the gap between germline ends came to 11 bases. The CDR3 DNA sequence: TGTGCCAGCAGTTACTCTGGGCAGCTCCATGGCTACACCTTC. This sequence encodes CASSYSGQLHGYTF.

The chain has TRBV18 and TRBJ2-6; 8 nucleotides align to TRBD1. V shed 3 bases, J shed 0 bases, and the junction held 7 bases outside the gene matches. Germline CDR1 and CDR2: KGHSH and LQKENI. The CDR3 is 18 residues long. The CDR3: CASSPRTGSLSGANVLTF. Written as DNA, the CDR3 is TGTGCCAGCTCACCCAGGACAGGGAGCCTCTCTGGGGCCAACGTCCTGACTTTC.

The rearrangement links TRBV25-1 to TRBJ2-5; 16 bases are a match to TRBD2. Germline V lookup: CDR1 MGHDK, CDR2 SYGVNS. The V segment lost 8 bases and the J segment 5 bases; nucleotides outside the gene matches: 14. The CDR3 is 18 residues long. CDR3 loop: CASSAGTSGGAVWETQYF. The CDR3 DNA follows: TGTGCCAGCTCTGCCGGGACTAGCGGGGGGGCGGTTTGGGAGACCCAGTACTTC.

The chain has TRBV27 and TRBJ1-1; maybe TRBD1 (6 bases). Germline V gene lookup returns CDR1 MNHEY and CDR2 SMNVEV (reference sequence). This CDR3 is built from 15 residues. Trimming removed 10 bases at V and 0 bases at J, with 18 bases between. The CDR3 nucleotides are TGTGCCACCTCGTTGACAGGCTTCATGAACACTGAAGCTTTCTTT. It codes for CATSLTGFMNTEAFF.

The chain couples TRBV7-2 to TRBJ1-2; D gene ambiguous. Germline lookup yields CDR1 SGHTA and CDR2 FQGNSA. Trimming took 0 bases from V and 5 from J, leaving 10 bases between them. This CDR3 is 14 amino acids long. The CDR3 here is CASSLAQRSYGYTF. The CDR3 DNA reads TGTGCCAGCAGCTTAGCACAGAGATCATATGGCTACACCTTC.

The chain links TRBV6-5 to TRBJ2-4; 9 bases are a match to TRBD2. The trim removed 7 bases at V and 16 bases at J, leaving 14 bases unmatched. The CDR3 covers 13 residues. The germline V gene encodes CDR1 MNHEY and CDR2 SVGAGI. This chain's CDR3 is CASTESGRRHFYF. The CDR3 DNA is TGTGCCAGCACCGAAAGCGGGAGGCGTCACTTTTACTTC.

In DNA form, the CDR3 reads TGTGCCAGTGCTAGCCCTCATTCCTACGAGCAGTACGTC. Its translation: CASASPHSYEQYV. The V gene is TRBV6-6, the J gene TRBJ2-7, with a weak D call TRBD2 (5 bases). Trimming pared 9 bases from V and 1 base from J, leaving 13 bases between. This CDR3 region has 13 residues. From germline, CDR1 is MNHNY and CDR2 SVGAGI (reference sequence).

This clone was observed a single time. The V gene is TRBV30, the J gene TRBJ1-6; possibly TRBD1 for D (6 bases). Trimming pared 3 bases from V and 3 bases from J, leaving 21 bases between. The CDR3 sequence is 18 residues long. Germline CDR1 is GTSNPN and CDR2 is SVGIG (reference sequence). In DNA, the CDR3 is TGTGCCTGGAGGAGGGTACAGGGAAGGGGGGGCTATAATTCACCCCTCCACTTT. Translating gives CAWRRVQGRGGYNSPLHF.

The chain combines TRBV9 with TRBJ2-3; 9 bases map to TRBD2. J lost 1 base, V lost 4 bases, and 4 bases had no gene match. Germline CDR1 SGDLS, CDR2 YYNGEE. This CDR3 region has 15 residues. CDR3 loop: CASSIAGVGTDTQYF. CDR3 in DNA: TGTGCCAGCAGCATAGCGGGAGTAGGCACAGATACGCAGTATTTT.

The rearrangement uses TRBV3-1 (or the pseudogene TRBV3-2) and TRBJ1-5, with a weak D call TRBD1 (5 bases). The CDR3 spans 16 residues. CDR1 is LGHDT, CDR2 YNNKEL, per germline (reference sequence). V gave up 1 base and J gave up 3 bases, with 13 bases separating them. The CDR3 is CASSQGPDRLNQPQHF. CDR3 sequence (DNA): TGTGCCAGCAGCCAAGGGCCCGACAGACTCAATCAGCCCCAGCATTTT.

The chain carries TRBV28 and TRBJ2-3, with TRBD2 matching 9 bases. The CDR3 has 16 amino acids. Germline lookup yields CDR1 MDHEN and CDR2 SYDVKM. V dropped 2 bases and J dropped 2; count of bases not matched to a gene: 5. The CDR3 DNA reads as TGTGCCAGCAGTTTAACTAGCGGGTCCATCACAGATACGCAGTATTTT. As protein: CASSLTSGSITDTQYF.

This rearrangement joins TRBV18 to TRBJ1-2; the D gene is possibly TRBD1 (6 bases). With 4 bases removed from V and 10 bases from J, the gap between germline ends came to 22 bases. CDR1 is KGHSH and CDR2 is LQKENI in the germline V gene. The CDR3 consists of 15 residues. The CDR3 coding sequence is TGTGCCAGCTCACGCCAAGAACAGGGAACGGGGTCCTACACCTTC. It encodes CASSRQEQGTGSYTF.

The gene calls are TRBV27 and TRBJ2-7; 9 bases fit TRBD2. V shed 7 bases, J shed 2 bases, and the junction held 3 bases outside the gene matches. In germline, CDR1 is MNHEY, CDR2 SMNVEV (reference sequence). The CDR3 is made up of 13 amino acids. As DNA, the CDR3 is TGTGCCAGCAAGGCTAGCGGGACCTACGAGCAGTACGTC. It yields the protein CASKASGTYEQYV.

The rearrangement uses TRBV7-2 and TRBJ1-6, with D perhaps matching TRBD1 (5 bases). Trimming took off 3 bases at V and 3 bases at J, with 21 bases between the two ends. The germline V gene encodes CDR1 SGHTA and CDR2 FQGNSA. This CDR3 region has 19 residues. CDR3: CASSFMLTTADNYNSPLHF. CDR3 coding DNA: TGTGCCAGCAGCTTTATGCTAACGACAGCAGATAACTATAATTCACCCCTCCACTTT.

V usage is TRBV27 and J usage is TRBJ2-1, with TRBD2 matching over 11 bases. This CDR3 has 16 amino acids. J gave up 5 bases and V 4 bases, and 7 bases lay outside the gene matches. The germline CDR1 and CDR2 sequences are MNHEY and SMNVEV (reference sequence). CDR3 sequence reads: CASSSRLAGPNNEQFF. CDR3 coding DNA: TGTGCCAGCAGTTCCCGACTAGCGGGACCGAACAATGAGCAGTTCTTC.

The CDR3 here is CASSPDRGVSSEAFF. CDR3 nucleotide sequence: TGTGCCAGCAGCCCAGACAGGGGGGTTTCGTCTGAAGCTTTCTTT. The chain combines TRBV7-2 with TRBJ1-1, with 9 bases that match TRBD1. The CDR3 is 15 amino acids. V was clipped by 5 bases and J by 6 bases; unmatched bases: 10. Germline-derived CDR1 and CDR2 are SGHTA and FQGNSA.

As to this clone: In the same sample, other DNA sequences code for this CDR3. The chain recombines TRBV5-6 with TRBJ1-2; tentative D call: TRBD1 (6 bases). The V end was cut by 0 bases, the J end by 5 bases, with 14 bases between. The germline V gene encodes CDR1 SGHDT and CDR2 YYEEEE. This CDR3 region has 15 residues. DNA for the CDR3: TGTGCCAGCAGCTTGGCCGGCAGGGGCGGGTATGGCTACACCTTC. Protein: CASSLAGRGGYGYTF.

This rearrangement joins TRBV6-5 to TRBJ1-1; D is unclear. Germline V gene lookup returns CDR1 MNHEY and CDR2 SVGAGI. This CDR3 is 13 amino acids long. The germline V and J ends were trimmed by 7 bases and 1 base, with 10 bases remaining between them. CDR3 amino acids: CASTLGRNTEAFF. The CDR3 coding sequence is TGTGCCAGCACCCTGGGGAGGAACACTGAAGCTTTCTTT.

The V and J genes are TRBV7-6 and TRBJ2-5; the match to TRBD2 covers 7 bases. CDR1 and CDR2 from the germline V gene are SGHVS and FNYEAQ. The CDR3 is 15 residues long. The J segment lost 1 base and the V segment lost 5 bases, leaving 7 bases of the junction unmatched. CDR3 nucleotide sequence: TGTGCCAGCAGCCTCAAGGGGAGGGGCCAAGAGACCCAGTACTTC. Its protein is CASSLKGRGQETQYF.

This chain connects TRBV5-1 to TRBJ1-2, with 7 bases lining up with TRBD1. CDR1 is SGHRS and CDR2 is YFSETQ in the germline V gene. Losses at the gene ends were 4 bases for V and 3 bases for J; bases not matched to a gene: 3. The CDR3 is made up of 13 amino acids. CDR3 loop: CASSATGDYGYTF. CDR3 coding DNA: TGCGCCAGCAGCGCTACAGGGGACTATGGCTACACCTTC.

The chain carries TRBV30 and TRBJ2-3; a possible D gene is TRBD2 (6 bases). The ends were cut back, 4 bases at V and 0 bases at J, with 14 bases in the middle. CDR1 and CDR2 (germline): GTSNPN, SVGIG (reference sequence). The CDR3 loop spans 15 amino acids. The CDR3 nucleotides read TGTGCCTGGAATTGGGGAGCGGGTAGCACAGATACGCAGTATTTT. Translation gives CAWNWGAGSTDTQYF. Full variable domain (remainder filled in from reference TRBV30 and TRBJ2-3): SQTIHQWPATLVQPVGSPLSLECTVEGTSNPNLYWYRQAAGRGLQLLFYSVGIGQISSEVPQNLSASRPQDRQFILSSKKLLLSDSGFYLCAWNWGAGSTDTQYFGPGTRLTVL.

V and J are TRBV7-2 and TRBJ1-6; possible D gene TRBD1, 6 bases. The CDR3 totals 15 residues. The V and J ends lost 5 bases and 9 bases respectively, with 17 bases between them. In germline, CDR1 is SGHTA, CDR2 FQGNSA. The CDR3: CASSANRVVSSPLHF. In nucleotides, the CDR3 is TGTGCCAGCAGCGCCAACAGGGTCGTCAGTTCACCCCTCCACTTT. Together with reference TRBV7-2 and TRBJ1-6, the CDR3 gives the full variable domain: GAGVSQSPSNKVTEKGKDVELRCDPISGHTALYWYRQSLGQGLEFLIYFQGNSAPDKSGLPSDRFSAERTGGSVSTLTIQRTQQEDSAVYLCASSANRVVSSPLHFGNGTRLTVT.

Remarks on this clone: An end of the junction differs from the germline gene, which may be a read error. The rearrangement links TRBV3-1 (or the pseudogene TRBV3-2) to TRBJ2-7, with TRBD1 matching 10 bases. The CDR3 covers 11 residues. The germline V gene encodes CDR1 LGHDT and CDR2 YNNKEL (reference sequence). The CDR3 coding sequence is TGTGCCAGCAGCGATCTGGACAGGGGGTCTTTC. Amino acids: CASSDLDRGSF.

The chain recombines TRBV27 with TRBJ1-2, with 7 bases lining up with TRBD1. After removal of 6 bases from V and 8 bases from J, the junction contained 12 bases not matched to a gene. The CDR3 length is 14 residues. Germline V lookup: CDR1 MNHEY, CDR2 SMNVEV (reference sequence). Here the CDR3 DNA reads TGTGCCAGCAGCCGAGCGGTGACAGGGAACGGCTACACCTTC. It yields the protein CASSRAVTGNGYTF.

V gene TRBV10-2 combines with J gene TRBJ2-2; D possibly corresponds to TRBD2 (6 bases). The CDR3 contains 17 residues. Germline values: CDR1 WSHSY, CDR2 SAAADI. Trimming left V 3 bases short and J 2 bases short, with 16 bases between. The DNA of the CDR3 is TGCGCCAGCAGTGAATCCGGGGAGGACCTAAACACCGGGGAGCTGTTTTTT. The encoded protein is CASSESGEDLNTGELFF.